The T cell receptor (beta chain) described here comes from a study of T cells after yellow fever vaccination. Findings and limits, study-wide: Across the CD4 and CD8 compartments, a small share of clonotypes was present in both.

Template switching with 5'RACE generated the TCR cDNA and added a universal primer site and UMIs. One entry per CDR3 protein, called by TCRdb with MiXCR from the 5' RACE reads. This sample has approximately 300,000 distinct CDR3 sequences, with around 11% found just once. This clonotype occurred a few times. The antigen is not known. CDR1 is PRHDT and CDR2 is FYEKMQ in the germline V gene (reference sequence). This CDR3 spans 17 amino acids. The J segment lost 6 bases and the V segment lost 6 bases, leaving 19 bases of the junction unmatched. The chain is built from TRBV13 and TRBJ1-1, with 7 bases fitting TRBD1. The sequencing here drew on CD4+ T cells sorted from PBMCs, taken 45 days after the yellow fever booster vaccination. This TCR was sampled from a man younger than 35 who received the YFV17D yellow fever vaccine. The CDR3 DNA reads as TGTGCCAGCAGTTCAAGCCGACAGGGACGGTTTCCCCCTGAAGCTTTCTTT. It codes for CASSSSRQGRFPPEAFF. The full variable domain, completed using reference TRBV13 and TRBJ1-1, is AAGVIQSPRHLIKEKRETATLKCYPIPRHDTVYWYQQGPGQDPQFLISFYEKMQSDKGSIPDRFSAQQFSDYHSELNMSSLELGDSALYFCASSSSRQGRFPPEAFFGQGTRLTVV.